The 26 T cell receptor beta chains reported below all come from one sample, sequenced in a study of blood T cell repertoires in COVID-19. Sequenced by immunoSEQ multiplex PCR; TCRdb stores in-frame clones only, minus some. This table has 100,000 to 150,000 clones, approximately 83% appearing once. Sample: peripheral blood. These receptors came from a man older than 75 with active or convalescent COVID-19.

The CDR3 region has the DNA TGCAGTGGGCTAGCGGACGAGCAGTACTTC. Translation gives CSGLADEQYF. The chain recombines TRBV20-1 with TRBJ2-7, with 7 bases that match TRBD2. Germline V lookup: CDR1 DFQATT, CDR2 SNEGSKA (reference sequence). Trimming at V came to 7 bases and at J to 5 bases, leaving 2 bases not matched to a gene. The length of the CDR3 is 10 residues.

This chain joins TRBV6-5 and TRBJ2-7, with 8 bases aligning to TRBD1. CDR1 is MNHEY and CDR2 is SVGAGI in the germline V gene. The CDR3 is made up of 14 amino acids. The trim removed 6 bases at V and 2 bases at J, leaving 6 bases unmatched. The CDR3 DNA reads as TGTGCCAGCAGGTCCAGGGGGCGCCCCTACGAGCAGTACTTC. This codes for CASRSRGRPYEQYF.

The chain is built from TRBV24-1 and TRBJ2-7; tentative D call: TRBD1 (7 bases). The V and J ends lost 1 base and 3 bases respectively, with 15 bases between them. The V gene's germline CDR1 is KGHDR and CDR2 SFDVKD. The CDR3 is 16 amino acids. DNA of the CDR3: TGTGCCACCAGTGATTTACGGGACAGACTAGACTACGAGCAGTACTTC. Its protein product is CATSDLRDRLDYEQYF.

The chain has TRBV7-2 and TRBJ2-1; no firm D call. Trimming removed 5 bases from V and 3 bases from J, with 11 bases in between. The CDR3 has 14 amino acids. Germline V gene lookup returns CDR1 SGHTA and CDR2 FQGNSA. The CDR3 sequence is CASSTYISYNEQFF. The CDR3 region has the DNA TGTGCCAGCAGCACGTACATAAGCTACAATGAGCAGTTCTTC.

The chain combines TRBV19 with TRBJ1-5; 9 bases are shared with TRBD1. Looked up from germline, CDR1 is LNHDA and CDR2 is SQIVND (reference sequence). The J segment lost 9 bases and the V segment lost 5 bases, leaving 8 bases of the junction unmatched. This CDR3 region has 14 residues. DNA of the CDR3: TGTGCCAGTAGTGCCACAGGGGGCGGGGGGCCCCAGCATTTT. Protein: CASSATGGGGPQHF.

The chain employs TRBV7-8 and TRBJ1-1; 9 bases align to TRBD1. Germline CDR1 SGHVS, CDR2 FQNEAQ. The CDR3 loop spans 17 amino acids. J lost 1 base, V lost 2 bases, and 8 bases had no gene match. CDR3 nucleotide sequence: TGTGCCAGCAGCTTAAGGGTCCGGGACAGGGCGAACACTGAAGCTTTCTTT. This sequence encodes CASSLRVRDRANTEAFF. Variable domain in full (rest from reference TRBV7-8 and TRBJ1-1): GAGVSQSPRYKVAKRGQDVALRCDPISGHVSLFWYQQALGQGPEFLTYFQNEAQLDKSGLPSDRFFAERPEGSVSTLKIQRTQQEDSAVYLCASSLRVRDRANTEAFFGQGTRLTVV.

The chain links TRBV11-2 to TRBJ2-3, with 7 bases that match TRBD1. Trimming took 5 bases from V and 4 from J; bases not matched to a gene: 6. This CDR3 has 14 residues. Germline assignment: CDR1 SGHAT and CDR2 FQNNGV. Here the CDR3 DNA reads TGTGCCAGCAGCCTCGGACAGGTATCAGATACGCAGTATTTT. Its translation: CASSLGQVSDTQYF.

The rearrangement links TRBV4-1 to TRBJ1-5; 8 nucleotides line up with TRBD1. CDR3 length: 16 residues. The V segment lost 2 bases and the J segment 6 bases; nucleotides outside the gene matches: 9. CDR1 MGHRA and CDR2 YSYEKL come from the germline V gene. CDR3 region: CASSQKTGEVRQPQHF. The CDR3 DNA reads as TGCGCCAGCAGCCAAAAGACAGGGGAGGTTCGTCAGCCCCAGCATTTT.

The CDR3 spells CASSLVPSVGEQYF. The CDR3 region has the DNA TGCGCCAGCAGCTTGGTACCTTCTGTCGGGGAGCAGTACTTC. V usage is TRBV5-1 and J usage is TRBJ2-7; D remains unclear. This CDR3 region has 14 residues. Deletions cut 0 bases from V and 7 bases from J, with 14 bases between. Germline lookup yields CDR1 SGHRS and CDR2 YFSETQ.

This clone was picked up one time. The chain links TRBV7-3 to TRBJ2-2, with 8 bases fitting TRBD2. Losses at the gene ends were 2 bases for V and 3 bases for J; bases not matched to a gene: 2. This CDR3 is 15 amino acids long. CDR1 SGHTA and CDR2 FQGTGA come from the germline V gene. In DNA form, the CDR3 reads TGTGCCAGCAGCTTATACGGGGGGGACACCGGGGAGCTGTTTTTT. Its protein product is CASSLYGGDTGELFF. The whole variable domain, filled in from reference TRBV7-3 and TRBJ2-2, reads GAGVSQTPSNKVTEKGKYVELRCDPISGHTALYWYRQSLGQGPEFLIYFQGTGAADDSGLPNDRFFAVRPEGSVSTLKIQRTERGDSAVYLCASSLYGGDTGELFFGEGSRLTVL.

The chain joins TRBV5-8 to TRBJ2-1; D call uncertain. Trimming pared 0 bases from V and 0 bases from J, leaving 7 bases between. In germline, CDR1 is SGHTS, CDR2 YDEGEE. This CDR3 region has 15 residues. For the CDR3, the DNA is TGTGCCAGCAGCTTGGGTATCCTCTCCTACAATGAGCAGTTCTTC. Amino acids: CASSLGILSYNEQFF.

This chain connects TRBV30 to TRBJ2-7; 7 nucleotides match TRBD2. CDR3 size: 15 residues. V gave up 6 bases and J gave up 1 base; unmatched junction bases: 12. CDR1 GTSNPN and CDR2 SVGIG come from the germline V gene (reference sequence). As DNA, the CDR3 is TGTGCCTGCTTCAGCCTCGGGACTACTTCCTACGAGCAGTACTTC. This translates into CACFSLGTTSYEQYF.

This chain links TRBV11-1 with TRBJ1-5; the D is unclear. The CDR3 runs to 16 residues. Germline V lookup: CDR1 SGHAT, CDR2 FQDESV (reference sequence). V was pared by 5 bases and J by 5 bases, with 19 bases between. The CDR3 reads CASSPNRKAGDQPQHF. The CDR3 DNA follows: TGTGCCAGCAGCCCCAATCGGAAGGCGGGTGATCAGCCCCAGCATTTT.

The gene calls are TRBV3-1 (or the pseudogene TRBV3-2) and TRBJ1-1; D is unresolved. Trimming took 1 base from V and 6 from J, leaving 12 bases between them. The CDR3 spans 14 residues. CDR1 LGHDT and CDR2 YNNKEL come from the germline V gene (reference sequence). The CDR3 sequence: CASSQGQVLSEAFF. The DNA for the CDR3 is TGTGCCAGCAGCCAAGGACAAGTACTCTCTGAAGCTTTCTTT.

CDR3 amino acids: CASRSEQGMNTEAFF. Here the CDR3 DNA reads TGTGCAAGTCGCTCCGAACAGGGGATGAACACTGAAGCTTTCTTT. This chain uses TRBV12-2 with TRBJ1-1; the DNA was not used to check the table's D call, TRBD1. TRBV12-2 is a recognized pseudogene. The CDR3 covers 15 residues.

This clone showed up just once. V and J are TRBV6-5 and TRBJ1-1; TRBD1 is a possible D gene (6 bases). Trimming shortened V by 7 bases and J by 4 bases, and 16 bases separated the two germline ends. Germline-derived CDR1 and CDR2 are MNHEY and SVGAGI. The CDR3 loop spans 14 amino acids. Here the CDR3 reads CASTDRWGSTEAFF. CDR3 coding DNA: TGTGCCAGCACCGACAGGTGGGGGAGCACTGAAGCTTTCTTT.

This clone occurred once. The rearrangement joins TRBV2 to TRBJ1-6; D remains unclear. The CDR3 runs 14 residues. Germline-derived CDR1 and CDR2 are SNHLY and FYNNEI. V was cut by 5 bases and J by 6 bases, with 11 bases left in between. The CDR3 DNA sequence: TGTGCCAGCAGTAGCGGACGGAGTAATTCACCCCTCCACTTT. This codes for CASSSGRSNSPLHF.

The rearrangement uses TRBV7-2 and TRBJ2-2; a possible D gene is TRBD2 (5 bases). CDR3 length: 17 residues. Germline CDR1 and CDR2: SGHTA and FQGNSA. V dropped 5 bases and J dropped 0 bases, with 16 bases sitting between them. The CDR3 spells CASSPPGGGSNTGELFF. CDR3 coding DNA: TGTGCCAGCAGCCCCCCAGGAGGAGGTTCGAACACCGGGGAGCTGTTTTTT.

This clone was seen at least ten times. The rearrangement links TRBV4-2 to TRBJ1-6; 11 positions match TRBD1. The junction had 5 bases not matched to a gene; V was cut back by 5 bases and J by 5 bases. Germline values: CDR1 LGHNA, CDR2 YNFKEQ. This CDR3 comprises 16 residues. The CDR3 nucleotides read TGTGCCAGCAGCTGGGACAGGGGGAATCATAATTCACCCCTCCACTTT. This codes for CASSWDRGNHNSPLHF.

The chain recombines TRBV7-9 with TRBJ2-5, with 12 bases that match TRBD2. Trimming cost V 4 bases and J 2 bases; bases outside gene matches: 5. The CDR3 has 16 residues. Germline loops: CDR1 SEHNR, CDR2 FQNEAQ (reference sequence). In DNA form, the CDR3 reads TGTGCCAGCAGCTCCACTAGCGGGGGGTTTCAAGAGACCCAGTACTTC. Residues: CASSSTSGGFQETQYF.

The chain recombines TRBV5-1 with TRBJ1-5; D not resolved. The CDR3 length is 15 residues. Between the trimmed V and J ends, which lost 0 bases and 6 bases, there was a span of 13 bases. CDR1 and CDR2 (germline): SGHRS, YFSETQ. CDR3 sequence reads: CASSLASGNGQPQHF. Here the CDR3 DNA reads TGCGCCAGCAGCTTGGCCTCAGGAAATGGTCAGCCCCAGCATTTT.

The V and J genes are TRBV12-3 or TRBV12-4 and TRBJ2-7, with unresolved D. The length of the CDR3 is 12 residues. The V gene lost 3 bases and the J gene lost 2 bases, with 5 bases spanning the gap. DNA of the CDR3: TGTGCCAGCAGTTTTTGGCCCTACGAGCAGTACTTC. It yields the protein CASSFWPYEQYF.

This sequence joins TRBV30 and TRBJ1-2, with unresolved D. There are 15 residues in the CDR3. V was trimmed by 4 bases and J by 1 base, leaving 16 bases between them. Germline V lookup: CDR1 GTSNPN, CDR2 SVGIG (reference sequence). CDR3 DNA: TGTGCCTGGATGGGGAGGAAGGGTATTAACTATGGCTACACCTTC. It yields the protein CAWMGRKGINYGYTF.

This rearrangement joins TRBV6-4 to TRBJ2-1, with D tentatively TRBD2 (7 bases). CDR1 is MRHNA and CDR2 is SNTAGT in the germline V gene. The CDR3 loop spans 15 amino acids. Between the trimmed V and J ends, which lost 5 bases and 6 bases, there was a span of 17 bases. This chain's CDR3 is CASSPGAPGGNEQFF. CDR3 nucleotides: TGTGCCAGCAGTCCAGGGGCCCCGGGAGGCAATGAGCAGTTCTTC.

The chain recombines TRBV2 with TRBJ1-5, with TRBD1 matching 9 bases. Trimming took 2 bases from V and 6 from J; bases not matched to a gene: 5. The CDR3 is 15 residues long. CDR1 and CDR2 from the germline V gene are SNHLY and FYNNEI. In DNA form, the CDR3 reads TGTGCCAGCAGTGAATGGGACAGGGTGGGTCAGCCCCAGCATTTT. This encodes CASSEWDRVGQPQHF.

The chain couples TRBV6-6 to TRBJ2-7; D unclear. CDR3 size: 15 residues. From germline, CDR1 is MNHNY and CDR2 SVGAGI (reference sequence). V was cut by 0 bases and J by 0 bases, with 9 bases left in between. The CDR3 here is CASSYSTASSYEQYF. CDR3 DNA: TGTGCCAGCAGTTACTCGACCGCTAGCTCCTACGAGCAGTACTTC.